Shown below are 21 T cell receptor beta chains from a single sample sequenced in a study of T-cell reconstitution after alpha-beta-depleted transplantation in children. Preparation of the TCRbeta library used unique molecular identifiers. TCRdb reprocessed the PCR reads via MiXCR and lists one record per CDR3 protein. The table includes roughly 220,000 distinct CDR3 sequences, around 9.7% detected once. Sequences were derived from PBMCs from the stem cell graft donor, sampled from the stem cell graft. Every receptor here comes from a human donor who donated a stem cell graft to a child with SCID.

This clonotype was seen repeatedly, ten times or more. The gene calls are TRBV5-1 and TRBJ1-2, with 11 bases lining up with TRBD1. This CDR3 comprises 14 residues. Germline trimming cut 3 bases from V and 3 bases from J; bases unmatched to any gene: 1. CDR1 and CDR2 (germline): SGHRS, YFSETQ. CDR3 sequence (DNA): TGCGCCAGCAGCTCGGGACAGGGGGACTATGGCTACACCTTC. Amino acid sequence: CASSSGQGDYGYTF.

This clonotype was picked up a small number of times. This sequence may be a read error, since a much larger clone differs from it by one base. The V and J genes are TRBV12-3 or TRBV12-4 and TRBJ2-7; TRBD1 matches at 8 bases. The CDR3 consists of 13 residues. V lost 6 bases, J lost 2 bases, and 3 bases stayed unmatched. The CDR3 loop is CASRPTGAYEQYF. DNA for the CDR3: TGTGCCAGCAGGCCGACAGGGGCCTACGAGCAGTACTTC.

The sample holds many counts of this clonotype. This chain joins TRBV20-1 and TRBJ2-1, with D perhaps matching TRBD1 or TRBD2 (5 bases each). V was clipped by 3 bases and J by 6 bases, with 12 bases between them. Germline-derived CDR1 and CDR2 are DFQATT and SNEGSKA (reference sequence). This CDR3 has 13 residues. CDR3: CSASLWGSNEQFF. CDR3 nucleotides: TGCAGTGCTAGCCTCTGGGGGAGCAATGAGCAGTTCTTC.

This clonotype was observed many times. The chain uses TRBV28 and TRBJ1-1; TRBD1 aligns across 8 bases. The CDR3 is 16 residues long. Germline assignment: CDR1 MDHEN and CDR2 SYDVKM. With V trimmed by 4 bases and J by 0 bases, 7 bases remained unmatched. The CDR3 protein is CASSSSPGQVNTEAFF. Here the CDR3 DNA reads TGTGCCAGCAGTTCGAGCCCGGGACAGGTGAACACTGAAGCTTTCTTT.

This clonotype was counted ten times or more. V usage is TRBV20-1 and J usage is TRBJ1-1; D is undetermined. CDR1 is DFQATT, CDR2 SNEGSKA, per germline (reference sequence). The length of the CDR3 is 11 residues. V was clipped by 5 bases and J by 7 bases, with 11 bases between them. CDR3 residues: CSALTLGEAFF. CDR3 coding DNA: TGCAGTGCTCTTACTCTGGGTGAAGCTTTCTTT.

The table lists this clonotype with a few counts. This chain links TRBV27 with TRBJ1-1; D possibly corresponds to TRBD1 (5 bases). The germline V gene encodes CDR1 MNHEY and CDR2 SMNVEV (reference sequence). The CDR3 runs 13 residues. V lost 2 bases to trimming and J lost 6 bases, with 10 bases between them. CDR3 nucleotide sequence: TGTGCCAGCAGTTTACAGGGCCCTTCTGAAGCTTTCTTT. Translation: CASSLQGPSEAFF.

This clonotype has a count of ten or more. This rearrangement joins TRBV7-9 to TRBJ2-7, with D tentatively TRBD1 or TRBD2 (5 bases each). The V and J ends lost 2 bases and 4 bases respectively, with 12 bases between them. Germline V gene sequence: CDR1 SEHNR, CDR2 FQNEAQ (reference sequence). CDR3 length equals 14 residues. The CDR3 region has the DNA TGTGCCAGCAGCTTAACCGGGACGAATTACGAGCAGTACTTC. Protein sequence: CASSLTGTNYEQYF.

This clonotype showed up many times. The J gene is TRBJ2-1, the V gene TRBV7-8; 10 nucleotides match TRBD1. The CDR3 has 14 amino acids. Germline lookup yields CDR1 SGHVS and CDR2 FQNEAQ. V was clipped by 5 bases and J by 6 bases; unmatched bases: 4. DNA of the CDR3: TGTGCCAGCAGCCTCCGGGACAGGGGCAATGAGCAGTTCTTC. Protein: CASSLRDRGNEQFF.

This clonotype was counted a few times. The chain couples TRBV18 to TRBJ2-3; tentatively, D is TRBD1 (5 bases). Germline-derived CDR1 and CDR2 are KGHSH and LQKENI. Trimming removed 8 bases from V and 2 bases from J, with 17 bases in between. The CDR3 extends over 15 amino acids. CDR3 region: CASPIEGADTDTQYF. CDR3 in DNA: TGTGCCAGCCCCATCGAAGGGGCTGACACAGATACGCAGTATTTT.

This clonotype was detected many times. The chain is built from TRBV6-5 and TRBJ1-6; the D gene is possibly TRBD1 (5 bases). The CDR3 loop spans 15 amino acids. V was shortened by 0 bases and J by 7 bases, with 10 bases between the two germline ends. Germline CDR1 MNHEY, CDR2 SVGAGI. The CDR3 spells CASSYSMGRNSPLHF. CDR3 DNA sequence: TGTGCCAGCAGTTACTCGATGGGACGGAATTCACCCCTCCACTTT.

This clonotype has a count of ten or more. J is TRBJ2-3 and V is TRBV28, with 9 bases matching TRBD2. Germline assignment: CDR1 MDHEN and CDR2 SYDVKM. The CDR3 sequence is 15 residues long. Trimming at V came to 7 bases and at J to 3 bases, leaving 8 bases not matched to a gene. CDR3 in DNA: TGTGCCAGCAACTCCTTGCGGGGGGGGACAGATACGCAGTATTTT. Protein product: CASNSLRGGTDTQYF.

This chain links TRBV4-1 with TRBJ2-4; D unresolved. This CDR3 has 15 residues. Germline CDR1 MGHRA, CDR2 YSYEKL. V lost 1 base to trimming and J lost 2 bases, with 9 bases between them. DNA for the CDR3: TGCGCCAGCAGCCAAGGGGGTACTTCCAAAAACATTCAGTACTTC. It translates to CASSQGGTSKNIQYF.

This clonotype has ten or more counts. The chain carries TRBV5-6 and TRBJ1-2; 7 nucleotides align to TRBD1. The CDR3 is made up of 13 amino acids. Unmatched junction bases numbered 1, after V lost 4 bases and J lost 1 base. Germline CDR1 SGHDT, CDR2 YYEEEE. CDR3 residues: CASSGTVNYGYTF. The CDR3 region has the DNA TGTGCCAGCAGCGGGACAGTTAACTATGGCTACACCTTC.

The sample holds many counts of this clonotype. The V and J genes are TRBV5-1 and TRBJ2-7; no reliable D call. V shed 2 bases and J shed 0 bases, with 12 bases lying between them. The CDR3 is 15 amino acids. CDR1 and CDR2 from the germline V gene are SGHRS and YFSETQ. The CDR3 is CASSFNPSGSYEQYF. The DNA of the CDR3 is TGCGCCAGCAGCTTTAATCCGTCCGGCTCCTACGAGCAGTACTTC.

This clonotype was seen ten or more times. The chain employs TRBV13 and TRBJ1-1; D is uncertain. V was pared by 7 bases and J by 9 bases, with 15 bases between. Germline values: CDR1 PRHDT, CDR2 FYEKMQ (reference sequence). CDR3 length equals 12 residues. Here the CDR3 DNA reads TGTGCCAGCACCACGACACGTCCCCAAGCTTTCTTT. It encodes CASTTTRPQAFF.

This clonotype appeared many times. V is TRBV5-5 and J is TRBJ2-1; D unresolved. From germline, CDR1 is SGHKS and CDR2 YYEKEE (reference sequence). The CDR3 loop spans 15 amino acids. V was trimmed by 2 bases and J by 2 bases, leaving 11 bases between them. CDR3 sequence reads: CASSFGPTPYNEQFF. The DNA of the CDR3 is TGTGCCAGCAGCTTTGGTCCAACCCCCTACAATGAGCAGTTCTTC.

This clonotype was picked up many times. The chain has TRBV9 and TRBJ2-6; D call uncertain. The V gene lost 2 bases and the J gene lost 0 bases, with 6 bases spanning the gap. Germline lookup yields CDR1 SGDLS and CDR2 YYNGEE. CDR3 length equals 15 residues. The DNA of the CDR3 is TGTGCCAGCAGCGTTTCTTCCTCTGGGGCCAACGTCCTGACTTTC. The encoded protein is CASSVSSSGANVLTF. Drawing the rest from reference TRBV9 and TRBJ2-6, the complete variable domain is DSGVTQTPKHLITATGQRVTLRCSPRSGDLSVYWYQQSLDQGLQFLIQYYNGEERAKGNILERFSAQQFPDLHSELNLSSLELGDSALYFCASSVSSSGANVLTFGAGSRLTVL.

This clonotype was recorded at least ten times. The chain uses TRBV19 and TRBJ2-1; TRBD2 agrees at 13 bases. Per the germline V gene, CDR1 is LNHDA and CDR2 is SQIVND (reference sequence). J lost 10 bases, V lost 5 bases, and 5 bases had no gene match. The CDR3 totals 14 residues. Here the CDR3 DNA reads TGTGCCAGTAGTGAACTAGCGGGGGGGCGAGAGCAGTTCTTC. Its translation: CASSELAGGREQFF.

This clonotype was recorded a few times. The genes are TRBV7-9 and TRBJ1-1; TRBD1 is a possible D gene (5 bases). Trimming cost V 7 bases and J 1 base, with 16 bases left between them. The length of the CDR3 is 15 residues. The germline gives CDR1 SEHNR, CDR2 FQNEAQ (reference sequence). DNA for the CDR3: TGTGCCAGCACCTCAGTAGGGACGGGGAACACTGAAGCTTTCTTT. Its protein product is CASTSVGTGNTEAFF.

This clonotype was detected many times. V usage is TRBV7-2 and J usage is TRBJ1-3, with D unresolved. With 1 base removed from V and 0 bases from J, the gap between germline ends came to 10 bases. Germline CDR1 and CDR2: SGHTA and FQGNSA. This CDR3 is 16 amino acids long. The CDR3 sequence: CASSLGSANSGNTIYF. CDR3 sequence (DNA): TGTGCCAGCAGCTTAGGGTCAGCAAACTCTGGAAACACCATATATTTT.

This clonotype was seen many times. J is TRBJ1-1 and V is TRBV29-1; D ambiguous. V lost 1 base, J lost 0 bases, and 6 bases lay in between. The CDR3 extends over 13 amino acids. The germline gives CDR1 SQVTM, CDR2 ANQGSEA. The CDR3 loop is CSVEGVMNTEAFF. The CDR3 nucleotides are TGCAGCGTTGAAGGGGTAATGAACACTGAAGCTTTCTTT.